This T cell receptor beta chain is drawn from a study of T cells in Graves' hyperthyroidism and ophthalmopathy. Study summary: At the time of initial diagnosis and before any treatment, peripheral blood was collected.

RNA transcripts yielded amplified TCR beta CDR3 regions. TCR CDR3 underwent first-round RT-PCR with the HTBI primer set. TCRdb ran MiXCR on the multiplex PCR reads and lists one entry per CDR3 protein. The sample has a few hundred thousand distinct CDR3 sequences, just under 15% seen once. Diagnosing involved the use of clinical symptoms, serum thyroxine and TRAb, thyroid ultrasound and orbital computed tomography. PBMCs were derived from about 9.1 ml fresh peripheral blood. This clonotype turned up a few times. The antigen remains undetermined. Trimming left V 1 base short and J 5 bases short, with 4 bases between. The germline CDR1 and CDR2 sequences are LGHNA and YNFKEQ. The CDR3 length is 12 residues. Study-level results: Stable hyperthyroidism and ophthalmopathy were separated using 13 V-J signatures.

The chain combines TRBV4-2 with TRBJ2-3; D gene ambiguous. Sequences were obtained from blood. The receptor comes from a woman in her twenties or thirties with Graves' hyperthyroidism. CDR3 sequence (DNA): TGTGCCAGCAGCCAAGCTCAAGATACGCAGTATTTT. Translating gives CASSQAQDTQYF.